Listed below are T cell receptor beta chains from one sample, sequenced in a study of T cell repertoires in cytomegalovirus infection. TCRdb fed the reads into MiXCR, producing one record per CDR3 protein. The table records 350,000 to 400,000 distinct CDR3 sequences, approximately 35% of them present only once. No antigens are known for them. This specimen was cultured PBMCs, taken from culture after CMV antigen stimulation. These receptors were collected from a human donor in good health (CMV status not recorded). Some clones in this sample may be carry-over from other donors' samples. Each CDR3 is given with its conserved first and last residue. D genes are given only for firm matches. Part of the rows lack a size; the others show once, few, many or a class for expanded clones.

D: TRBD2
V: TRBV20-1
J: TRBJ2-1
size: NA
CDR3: CSAISGILPNEQFF
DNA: TGCAGTGCCATTAGCGGGATCCTTCCCAATGAGCAGTTCTTC

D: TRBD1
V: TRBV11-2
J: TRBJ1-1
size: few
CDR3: CASSRGQGLNTEAFF
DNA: TGTGCCAGCAGCCGTGGACAGGGACTAAACACTGAAGCTTTCTTT

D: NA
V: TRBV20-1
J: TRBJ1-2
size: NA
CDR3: CSARGSYGYTF
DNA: TGCAGTGCTAGAGGTTCTTATGGCTACACCTTC

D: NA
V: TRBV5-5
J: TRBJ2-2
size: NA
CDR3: CASSLAGVWNTGELFF
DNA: TGTGCCAGCAGCTTGGCAGGGGTCTGGAACACCGGGGAGCTGTTTTTT

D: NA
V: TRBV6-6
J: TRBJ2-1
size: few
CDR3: CASSWQDYNEQFF
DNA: TGTGCCAGCAGTTGGCAAGATTACAATGAGCAGTTCTTC

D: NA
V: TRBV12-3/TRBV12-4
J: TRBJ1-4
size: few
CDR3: CASSPHSRSNEKLFF
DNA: TGTGCCAGCAGTCCCCATTCCAGGAGTAATGAAAAACTGTTTTTT

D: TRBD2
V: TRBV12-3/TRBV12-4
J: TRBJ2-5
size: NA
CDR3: CASSLLAGGWETQYF
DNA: TGTGCCAGCAGTTTACTAGCGGGAGGTTGGGAGACCCAGTACTTC

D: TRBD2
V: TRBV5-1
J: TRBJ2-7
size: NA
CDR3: CASSFGTSGSSEYF
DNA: TGCGCCAGCAGCTTCGGGACTAGCGGGAGTTCGGAGTACTTC

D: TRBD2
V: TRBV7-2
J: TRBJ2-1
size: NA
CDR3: CASRAGTKQFF
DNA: TGTGCCAGCAGGGCCGGGACTAAGCAGTTCTTC

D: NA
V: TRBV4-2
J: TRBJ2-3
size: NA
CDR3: CASSQDPRTGLTQYF
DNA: TGTGCCAGCAGCCAAGACCCCCGCACAGGGCTAACGCAGTATTTT

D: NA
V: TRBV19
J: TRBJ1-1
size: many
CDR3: CATADSKNTEAFF
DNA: TGTGCCACCGCGGACAGCAAGAACACTGAAGCTTTCTTT